Below are 22 T cell receptor beta chains sequenced from a single sample in a study of memory CD4+ T cells and cytomegalovirus serostatus. Single viable CD3+CD4+CD8-CD45RO+ cells were sorted as the memory CD4+ T cells. Profiling relied on immunoSEQ multiplex PCR, and the TCRdb table lists in-frame clones only, not all of them. The repertoire holds about 60,000 clones, with over 60% as singletons. Material: memory CD4+ T cells from blood. The receptor set was obtained from an adult in good health and CMV-seronegative. Some clones in this sample may be carry-over from other donors' samples.

The rearrangement uses TRBV6-5 and TRBJ1-5; 10 nucleotides match TRBD1. CDR3 length: 15 amino acids. The J segment lost 6 bases and the V segment lost 6 bases, leaving 8 bases of the junction unmatched. Per the germline V gene, CDR1 is MNHEY and CDR2 is SVGAGI. The CDR3 is CASRVGTGVGQPQHF. In DNA form, the CDR3 reads TGTGCCAGCAGAGTTGGGACAGGGGTGGGTCAGCCCCAGCATTTT.

The rearrangement links TRBV11-2 to TRBJ2-7, with D perhaps given as TRBD1 or TRBD2 (5 bases each). The CDR3 spans 14 residues. V was pared by 5 bases and J by 0 bases, with 11 bases between. CDR1 is SGHAT, CDR2 FQNNGV, per germline. The CDR3 sequence is CASSQVRGSYEQYF. In DNA form, the CDR3 reads TGTGCCAGCAGCCAAGTGAGGGGCTCCTACGAGCAGTACTTC. The complete variable domain, with remaining parts taken from reference TRBV11-2 and TRBJ2-7, reads EAGVAQSPRYKIIEKRQSVAFWCNPISGHATLYWYQQILGQGPKLLIQFQNNGVVDDSQLPKDRFSAERLKGVDSTLKIQPAKLEDSAVYLCASSQVRGSYEQYFGPGTRLTVT.

Remarks on this clone: Germline and junction disagree at one end, which may indicate a read error. This chain connects TRBV7-2 to TRBJ1-1; D unresolved. Germline CDR1 reads SGHTA; CDR2 reads FQGNSA. This CDR3 has 13 residues. The CDR3 is CASTLGTNTEAFF. As DNA, the CDR3 is TGTGCCAGCACCTTAGGCACCAACACTGAAGCTTTCTTT.

The rearrangement uses TRBV7-2 and TRBJ2-1; D uncertain. V lost 3 bases, J lost 2 bases, and 11 bases lay in between. This CDR3 is built from 15 residues. Germline V lookup: CDR1 SGHTA, CDR2 FQGNSA. The CDR3 DNA is TGTGCCAGCAGCTTCGGGTATTCAACCTACAATGAGCAGTTCTTC. It specifies CASSFGYSTYNEQFF.

This sequence joins TRBV2 and TRBJ2-1; TRBD2 agrees at 10 bases. The germline V gene encodes CDR1 SNHLY and CDR2 FYNNEI. The length of the CDR3 is 17 residues. After removal of 1 base from V and 2 bases from J, the junction contained 5 bases not matched to a gene. DNA for the CDR3: TGTGCCAGCAGTGAAGGGGGAGCGGGGGGGCCCTACAATGAGCAGTTCTTC. It yields the protein CASSEGGAGGPYNEQFF.

V is TRBV6-6 and J is TRBJ2-6, with D uncertain. The CDR3 extends over 14 amino acids. CDR1 and CDR2 (germline): MNHNY, SVGAGI (reference sequence). Trimming cost V 0 bases and J 4 bases, with 4 bases left between them. CDR3 coding DNA: TGTGCCAGCAGTTACTCGAGCGGGGCCAACGTCCTGACTTTC. Amino acid sequence: CASSYSSGANVLTF.

The genes are TRBV6-1 and TRBJ2-1, with 8 bases that match TRBD2. In germline, CDR1 is MNHNS, CDR2 SASEGT. V was clipped by 4 bases and J by 4 bases; unmatched bases: 9. The CDR3 contains 16 residues. CDR3 residues: CASSASLGGGYNEQFF. The CDR3 DNA reads TGTGCCAGCAGTGCCTCTCTGGGCGGGGGGTACAATGAGCAGTTCTTC.

The rearrangement joins TRBV9 to TRBJ2-7; D might be TRBD1 (5 bases). CDR1 and CDR2 (germline): SGDLS, YYNGEE. This CDR3 contains 14 residues. Trimming stripped 0 bases from V and 2 bases from J, with 9 bases between. CDR3 in amino acids: CASSVGVGAYEQYF. For the CDR3, the DNA is TGTGCCAGCAGCGTAGGCGTAGGGGCCTACGAGCAGTACTTC.

The V gene is TRBV30, the J gene TRBJ1-5; TRBD1 is a possible D gene (6 bases). Germline CDR1 reads GTSNPN; CDR2 reads SVGIG (reference sequence). V was trimmed by 3 bases and J by 7 bases, leaving 22 bases between them. The CDR3 is made up of 16 amino acids. This CDR3 reads CAWSLGGTPLEQPQHF. The CDR3 DNA reads TGTGCCTGGAGCCTCGGTGGGACACCTCTAGAACAGCCCCAGCATTTT.

This clone came up a few times. The gene calls are TRBV28 and TRBJ1-1; a possible D gene is TRBD1 (6 bases). Trimming took 7 bases from V and 0 from J, leaving 12 bases between them. CDR1 MDHEN and CDR2 SYDVKM come from the germline V gene. The CDR3 is made up of 14 amino acids. In nucleotides, the CDR3 is TGTGCCAGCACCAAAGGGGGGATGAACACTGAAGCTTTCTTT. Translation gives CASTKGGMNTEAFF.

The chain recombines TRBV18 with TRBJ2-5; D is tentatively TRBD1 or TRBD2 (6 bases each). The germline V gene has CDR1 KGHSH and CDR2 LQKENI. The CDR3 runs to 14 residues. Trimming removed 2 bases at V and 4 bases at J, with 11 bases between. This CDR3 reads CASSPKGGGETQYF. In DNA form, the CDR3 reads TGTGCCAGCTCACCAAAGGGGGGCGGAGAGACCCAGTACTTC.

This clone is termed medium-sized. Other nucleotide sequences from this sample produce the same CDR3. J is TRBJ1-1 and V is TRBV30; 8 bases are a match to TRBD1. CDR3 length: 16 residues. V lost 4 bases, J lost 1 base, and 11 bases stayed unmatched. The germline V gene encodes CDR1 GTSNPN and CDR2 SVGIG (reference sequence). For the CDR3, the DNA is TGTGCCTGGAAGAGAGACAGGGGTCTGTCGAACACTGAAGCTTTCTTT. It is translated as CAWKRDRGLSNTEAFF. Full variable domain (remainder filled in from reference TRBV30 and TRBJ1-1): SQTIHQWPATLVQPVGSPLSLECTVEGTSNPNLYWYRQAAGRGLQLLFYSVGIGQISSEVPQNLSASRPQDRQFILSSKKLLLSDSGFYLCAWKRDRGLSNTEAFFGQGTRLTVV.

This chain uses TRBV6-8 with TRBJ2-1, with D possibly called TRBD1 or TRBD2 (5 bases each). In germline, CDR1 is MNHGY, CDR2 SAAAGT. This CDR3 is built from 15 residues. Trimming shortened V by 4 bases and J by 8 bases, and 18 bases separated the two germline ends. The CDR3 sequence: CASSSIPRDLDEQFF. In nucleotides, the CDR3 is TGTGCCAGCAGTTCCATCCCCAGGGACCTGGATGAGCAGTTCTTC.

The V and J genes are TRBV18 and TRBJ1-1; D remains ambiguous. The V and J ends lost 4 bases and 6 bases respectively, with 12 bases between them. Germline CDR1 KGHSH, CDR2 LQKENI. The CDR3 totals 13 residues. CDR3 in DNA: TGTGCCAGCTCACGGGAGGGAGGCGCTGAAGCTTTCTTT. Its translation: CASSREGGAEAFF.

The gene calls are TRBV4-1 and TRBJ2-3, with TRBD2 matching over 8 bases. Germline CDR1 MGHRA, CDR2 YSYEKL. Trimming removed 0 bases from V and 6 bases from J; junction bases left unmatched: 8. The CDR3 covers 16 residues. In DNA form, the CDR3 reads TGCGCCAGCAGCCAAGATCCGGGGGGGGCCTGGGATACGCAGTATTTT. It is translated as CASSQDPGGAWDTQYF.

This chain uses TRBV19 with TRBJ1-1; no firm D call. In germline, CDR1 is LNHDA, CDR2 SQIVND (reference sequence). V dropped 5 bases and J dropped 1 base, with 8 bases sitting between them. The CDR3 sequence is 13 residues long. The DNA for the CDR3 is TGTGCCAGTAGTTTCCGACAGAACACTGAAGCTTTCTTT. Translated, it gives CASSFRQNTEAFF.

The J gene is TRBJ1-2, the V gene TRBV9, with D perhaps TRBD1 (5 bases). Germline V CDR1 and CDR2: SGDLS, YYNGEE. The ends were cut back, 4 bases at V and 5 bases at J, with 18 bases in the middle. The CDR3 has 15 amino acids. CDR3 DNA sequence: TGTGCCAGCAGCAGCCTCAGGGCGGGGGGATATGGCTACACCTTC. This encodes CASSSLRAGGYGYTF.

This clone was counted only a few times. The rearrangement links TRBV10-3 to TRBJ1-6; no clear D gene. This CDR3 region has 15 residues. CDR1 and CDR2 (germline): ENHRY, SYGVKD. V was shortened by 7 bases and J by 0 bases, with 10 bases between the two germline ends. The CDR3 sequence is CAIIGGSSYNSPLHF. The CDR3 nucleotides read TGTGCCATCATTGGTGGGAGCTCCTATAATTCACCCCTCCACTTT.

CDR3 residues: CASSQDPPSAGGSPLHF. DNA of the CDR3: TGCGCCAGCAGCCAAGATCCCCCCAGTGCGGGAGGGTCACCCCTCCACTTT. The V call is TRBV4-1, the J call TRBJ1-6, with D unresolved. The V and J ends lost 0 bases and 10 bases respectively, with 19 bases between them. Germline V CDR1 and CDR2: MGHRA, YSYEKL. The CDR3 consists of 17 residues.

The V and J genes are TRBV21-1 and TRBJ1-6; TRBD1, the D gene given by the table, was not confirmed from the DNA. TRBV21-1 is termed a pseudogene. CDR3 length: 15 residues. In DNA form, the CDR3 reads TGTGCCAGCGAGGGACACCCGGTAATTTATTCACCCCTCCACTTT. Protein product: CASEGHPVIYSPLHF.

J is TRBJ1-4 and V is TRBV5-1; TRBD1 matches 8 bases. This CDR3 has 15 amino acids. Looked up from germline, CDR1 is SGHRS and CDR2 is YFSETQ. J gave up 0 bases and V 2 bases, and 0 bases lay outside the gene matches. CDR3 in amino acids: CASSLQGATNEKLFF. DNA for the CDR3: TGCGCCAGCAGCTTACAGGGGGCAACTAATGAAAAACTGTTTTTT.

Turning to this clone: Germline is not matched at one junction end, which may reflect a read error. J is TRBJ1-2 and V is TRBV7-3; TRBD1 matches at 8 bases. Germline CDR1 reads SGHTA; CDR2 reads FQGTGA. The length of the CDR3 is 17 residues. The CDR3 region is CASSQPGPGGSNYGYTF. The CDR3 DNA follows: TGCGCCAGCAGCCAACCAGGGCCAGGGGGCTCTAACTATGGCTACACCTTC.